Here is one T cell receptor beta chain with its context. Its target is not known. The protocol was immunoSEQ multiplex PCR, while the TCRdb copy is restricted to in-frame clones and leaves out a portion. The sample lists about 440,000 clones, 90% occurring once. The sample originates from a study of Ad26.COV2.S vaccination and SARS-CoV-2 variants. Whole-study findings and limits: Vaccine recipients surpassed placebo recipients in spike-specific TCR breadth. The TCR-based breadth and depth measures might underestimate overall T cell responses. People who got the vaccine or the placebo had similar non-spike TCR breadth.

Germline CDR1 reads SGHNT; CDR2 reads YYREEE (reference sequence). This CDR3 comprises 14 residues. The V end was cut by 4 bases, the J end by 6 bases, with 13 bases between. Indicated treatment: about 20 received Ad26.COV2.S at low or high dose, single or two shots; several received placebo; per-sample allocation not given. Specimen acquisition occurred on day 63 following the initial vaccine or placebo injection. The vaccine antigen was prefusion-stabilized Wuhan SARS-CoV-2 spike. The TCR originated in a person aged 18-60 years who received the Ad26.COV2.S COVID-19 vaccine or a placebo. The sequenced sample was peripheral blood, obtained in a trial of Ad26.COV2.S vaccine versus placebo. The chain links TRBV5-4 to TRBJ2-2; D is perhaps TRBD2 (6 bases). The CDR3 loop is CASSPEGRPGELFF. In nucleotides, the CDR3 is TGTGCCAGCAGCCCGGAGGGGCGCCCCGGGGAGCTGTTTTTT.